The rows below give T cell receptor beta chains drawn from one sample of a study of cytomegalovirus exposure and HLA in healthy donors. TCRdb's table, derived via immunoSEQ multiplex PCR, lists solely in-frame clones and lacks some. The sample includes approximately 280,000 clones, about 87% of them seen just once. Sequenced: PBMCs. The receptors originated from a woman aged 18-35 years in good health and CMV-seronegative. The CDR3 runs from the conserved cysteine through the conserved F or W. D genes are given only for firm matches. Where a row states a size, it is once, few, many or the class of an expanded clone; other rows omit it.

v_call,cdr3_length,d_call,clone_size,j_call,cdr3_aa,cdr3_nt
TRBV28,15,TRBD1,-,TRBJ1-2,CASSGADRVWYGYTF,TGTGCCAGCAGTGGGGCGGACAGGGTGTGGTATGGCTACACCTTC
TRBV9,21,TRBD2,-,TRBJ2-1,CASSVDPLAGGTSFSYNEQFF,TGTGCCAGCAGCGTAGACCCTCTAGCGGGGGGGACCAGCTTCTCCTACAATGAGCAGTTCTTC
TRBV6-1,16,-,-,TRBJ2-3,CASSDQGGLAADTQYF,TGTGCCAGCAGTGATCAGGGGGGCCTGGCAGCAGATACGCAGTATTTT
TRBV19,17,-,-,TRBJ1-4,CATSYPRAAGENEKLFF,TGTGCCACCTCTTACCCACGGGCGGCAGGGGAGAATGAAAAACTGTTTTTT
TRBV2,14,-,few,TRBJ1-5,CASSGTPGAQPQHF,TGTGCCAGCAGTGGAACTCCAGGGGCTCAGCCCCAGCATTTT
TRBV7-6,14,-,few,TRBJ2-1,CASSLTTSYNEQFF,TGTGCCAGCAGCCTGACGACTTCCTACAATGAGCAGTTCTTC
TRBV5-4,15,-,-,TRBJ1-4,CASSFSGTPNEKLFF,TGTGCCAGCAGCTTCTCCGGTACCCCTAATGAAAAACTGTTTTTT
TRBV6-5,15,TRBD1,-,TRBJ1-6,CASSYGDRENSPLHF,TGTGCCAGCAGTTACGGGGACAGGGAGAATTCACCCCTCCACTTT
TRBV29-1,17,TRBD1,-,TRBJ1-3,CRAGTGGSETSGNTIYF,TGCAGGGCCGGGACAGGGGGTTCTGAGACATCTGGAAACACCATATATTTT
TRBV9,14,-,once,TRBJ2-7,CASSASGSRYEQYF,TGTGCCAGCAGCGCCTCAGGGTCGCGCTACGAGCAGTACTTC
TRBV2,16,TRBD1,-,TRBJ1-1,CASSGAGQGANTEAFF,TGTGCCAGCAGCGGAGCTGGACAGGGGGCCAACACTGAAGCTTTCTTT
TRBV19,15,-,-,TRBJ1-1,CASSLVTQGNTEAFF,TGTGCCAGTAGTCTTGTGACACAGGGGAACACTGAAGCTTTCTTT
TRBV5-6,13,TRBD1,-,TRBJ1-1,CASSVDRGNEAFF,TGTGCCAGCAGCGTTGACAGGGGGAATGAAGCTTTCTTT
TRBV6-5,13,-,-,TRBJ1-2,CASSYTVNYGYTF,TGTGCCAGCAGTTACACAGTCAACTATGGCTACACCTTC
TRBV5-1,15,TRBD1,-,TRBJ1-4,CASRNLGTGDEKLFF,TGCGCCAGCAGGAACTTGGGGACAGGGGATGAAAAACTGTTTTTT
TRBV7-2,14,TRBD1,-,TRBJ1-5,CASSLGQGAGPQHF,TGTGCCAGCAGCTTGGGACAGGGTGCGGGGCCCCAGCATTTT
TRBV7-9,15,TRBD1,-,TRBJ1-1,CSSMLRTGINTEAFF,TGTTCCAGCATGCTTAGGACAGGGATAAACACTGAAGCTTTCTTT